The following is a T cell receptor beta chain sequence with its context. The gene symbols are mouse symbols. Sequencing ends 1 residue short of the CDR3 end; the germline J gene provides the rest. Some clones are missing from TCRdb's copy, which holds only in-frame ones; the method was immunoSEQ multiplex PCR. Here the sample spans over 8,500 clones, 40% to 45% being singletons. The entry originates in a study of tissue T cells after allogeneic stem cell transplantation. Trimming removed 1 base from V and 0 bases from J, with 8 bases in between. The V gene's germline CDR1 is NSQYPW and CDR2 LRSPGD (reference sequence). The CDR3 runs to 15 residues. Time point given: mouse harvest day 7 after allogeneic transplant. The graft held 10^6 splenic CD5+ T cells and 10^7 T-cell-depleted bone marrow cells.

This receptor was identified in a female BALB/c mouse given C57BL/6 T cells with graft-versus-host disease after an allogeneic hematopoietic cell transplant. The material sequenced was skin. This chain joins TRBV1 and TRBJ2-4, with TRBD1 as a possible D gene (6 bases). CDR3 sequence reads: CTCSAGGHSQNTLYF. Partial CDR3 DNA: TGCACCTGCAGTGCAGGGGGACATAGTCAAAACACCTTGTAC.